This T cell receptor (beta chain) is from a study of blood T cell repertoires in COVID-19. Study-level information: PBMCs, B-cell-depleted T cells, or T cells provided the cDNA or gDNA that made up the material.

Looked up from germline, CDR1 is SGHVS and CDR2 is FQNEAQ. This CDR3 contains 16 residues. V lost 2 bases to trimming and J lost 1 base, with 11 bases between them. Here immunoSEQ multiplex PCR was the method, and the copy in TCRdb shows in-frame clones only, minus some. The table has approximately 210,000 clones, about 85% seen once. Input material: peripheral blood. This TCR was recovered from a man younger than 45 with active or convalescent COVID-19. The chain is built from TRBV7-8 and TRBJ2-2; D not certain. The CDR3 DNA is TGTGCCAGCAGCTTATTGCGGATCTTGAACACCGGGGAGCTGTTTTTT. This encodes CASSLLRILNTGELFF.